This T cell receptor (beta chain) was found in a study of cytomegalovirus exposure and HLA in healthy donors. Overall study context: Findings of an earlier analysis included around 100 million unique TCR beta sequences from some 190 million T cells.

The ends were cut back, 0 bases at V and 0 bases at J, with 4 bases in the middle. The CDR3 consists of 14 residues. Germline V lookup: CDR1 SGHNT, CDR2 YENEEA. The primer mix had 60 Vbeta and 13 Jbeta primers. Profiling relied on immunoSEQ multiplex PCR, and the TCRdb table lists in-frame clones only, not all of them. The sample's table shows over 150,000 clones. The TCR sequence derives from a boy between 10 and 17 years old in good health and CMV-seronegative. The rearrangement joins TRBV11-3 to TRBJ2-3; D gene ambiguous. The sample was PBMCs. The CDR3 DNA follows: TGTGCCAGCAGCTTAGACAGAAGCACAGATACGCAGTATTTT. Its translation: CASSLDRSTDTQYF.